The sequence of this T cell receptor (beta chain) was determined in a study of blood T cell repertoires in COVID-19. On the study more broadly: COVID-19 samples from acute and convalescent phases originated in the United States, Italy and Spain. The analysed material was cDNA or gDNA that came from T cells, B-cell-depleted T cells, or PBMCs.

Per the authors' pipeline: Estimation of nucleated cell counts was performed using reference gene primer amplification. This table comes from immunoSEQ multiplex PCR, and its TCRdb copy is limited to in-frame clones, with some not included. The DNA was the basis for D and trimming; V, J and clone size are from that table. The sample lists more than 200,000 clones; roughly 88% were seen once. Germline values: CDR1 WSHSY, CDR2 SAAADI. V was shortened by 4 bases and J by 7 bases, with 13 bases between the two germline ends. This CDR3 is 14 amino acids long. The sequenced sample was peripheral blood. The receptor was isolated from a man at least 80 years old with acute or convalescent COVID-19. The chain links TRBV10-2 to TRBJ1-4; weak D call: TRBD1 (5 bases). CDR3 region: CASSGGQPPEKLFF. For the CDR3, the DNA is TGCGCCAGCAGTGGGGGCCAACCTCCTGAAAAACTGTTTTTT.